The present entry profiles one T cell receptor beta chain with its context. The sample is drawn from a study of shared T cell receptors in the human thymus. Sequencing was performed with immunoSEQ multiplex PCR; in TCRdb, only in-frame clones are kept and a portion is missing. The sample includes 600,000 or so clones, roughly 86% of them seen just once. CDR3 length: 15 amino acids. The germline gives CDR1 LGHNT, CDR2 FRNRAP. The V and J ends lost 3 bases and 1 base respectively, with 10 bases between them. The data were also submitted as part of a second study, on human thymus T cells. In that study: The sample donors, healthy Finnish infants, were having corrective surgery for congenital heart defects. Thymus was obtained from resections taken during corrective heart surgery. Thymic and blood repertoires showed apparently biased V and J gene usage. Unrelated individuals had highly overlapping thymic repertoires, as reported in related research.

The sample comprised thymocytes. This sequence originates from a boy under three years old with a congenital heart defect. The chain carries TRBV12-5 and TRBJ1-3; D unresolved. DNA for the CDR3: TGTGCTAGTGGTTTCCGTGAGTATTCTGGAAACACCATATATTTT. Translated, it gives CASGFREYSGNTIYF.